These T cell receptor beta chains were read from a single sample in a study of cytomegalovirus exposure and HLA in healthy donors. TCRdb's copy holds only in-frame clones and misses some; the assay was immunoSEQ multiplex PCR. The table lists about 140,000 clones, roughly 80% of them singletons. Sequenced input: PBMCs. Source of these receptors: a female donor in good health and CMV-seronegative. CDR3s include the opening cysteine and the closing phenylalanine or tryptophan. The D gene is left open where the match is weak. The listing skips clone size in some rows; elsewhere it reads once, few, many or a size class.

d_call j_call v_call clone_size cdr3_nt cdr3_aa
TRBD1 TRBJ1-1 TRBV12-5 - TGTGCTAGTGGGACAGGGGACGAGGCTTTCTTT CASGTGDEAFF
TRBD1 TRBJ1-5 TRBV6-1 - TGTGCCAGCAGCATGGACAGGGCAGGACAGCCCCAGCATTTT CASSMDRAGQPQHF
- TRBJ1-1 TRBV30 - TGTGCCTGGAGCCCCCAGGGGAACACTGAAGCTTTCTTT CAWSPQGNTEAFF
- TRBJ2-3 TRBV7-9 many TGTGCCAGCAGCTTAGGGACTGCCACAGATACGCAGTATTTT CASSLGTATDTQYF
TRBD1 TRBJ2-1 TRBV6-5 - TGTGCCAGCAGTTCCCGGACAGGGATTTATTACAATGAGCAGTTCTTC CASSSRTGIYYNEQFF
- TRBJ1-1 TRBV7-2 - TGTGCCAGCAGCTTATCCGACTTTCTGAACACTGAAGCTTTCTTT CASSLSDFLNTEAFF
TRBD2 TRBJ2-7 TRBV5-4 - TGTGCCAGCAGCTTGAGGGCGGGAGGGGGTGAGCAGTACTTC CASSLRAGGGEQYF
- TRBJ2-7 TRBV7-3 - TGTGCCAGCAGCTTAGGGGGGATTATTGACGAGCAGTACTTC CASSLGGIIDEQYF
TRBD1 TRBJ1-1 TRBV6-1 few TGTGCCAGCAGACAGGGGGTGAACACTGAAGCTTTCTTT CASRQGVNTEAFF
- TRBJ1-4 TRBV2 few TGTGCCAGCAGAGACAGATCAACTAATGAAAAACTGTTTTTT CASRDRSTNEKLFF
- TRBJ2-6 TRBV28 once TGTGCCAGCAGTTTAGCCCGGGCTGGGGCCAACGTCCTGACTTTC CASSLARAGANVLTF
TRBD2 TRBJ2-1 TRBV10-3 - TGTGCCATCAGTGAGGGACTAGCCCGGACTTTGAGTGAGCAGTTCTTC CAISEGLARTLSEQFF
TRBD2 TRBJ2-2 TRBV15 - TGTGCCACCAGTAGAATAGCGGGGGGGCAATTCGGGGAGCTGTTTTTT CATSRIAGGQFGELFF
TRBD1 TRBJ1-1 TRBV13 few TGTGCCAGCAGTTCCATTAGGAACAGGGGAGAAGCTTTCTTT CASSSIRNRGEAFF
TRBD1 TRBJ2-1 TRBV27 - TGTGCCAGCAGTCCTGGACAGGGGGCGCTAGGAAATGAGCAGTTCTTC CASSPGQGALGNEQFF
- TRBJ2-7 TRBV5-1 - TGCGCCAGCAGAAACCTGGGGAGTTACGAGCAGTACTTC CASRNLGSYEQYF
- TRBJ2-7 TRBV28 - TGTGCCAGCGGCCCCGGACAGACTTACGAGCAGTACTTC CASGPGQTYEQYF
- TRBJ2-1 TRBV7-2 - TGTGCCAGCAGCGCCCGACTAGAGCCCTACAATGAGCAGTTCTTC CASSARLEPYNEQFF
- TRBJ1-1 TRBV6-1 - TGTGCCAGCGCGACCAGGGGCACTGAAGCTTTCTTT CASATRGTEAFF
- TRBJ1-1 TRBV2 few TGTGCCAGCAGTGAACAGAACACTGAAGCTTTCTTT CASSEQNTEAFF
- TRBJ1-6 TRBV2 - TGTGCCAGCAGTGAATTTGCAGGGAACCTATGCACCCTCCACTTT CASSEFAGNLCTLHF
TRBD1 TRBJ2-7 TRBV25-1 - TGTGCCAGCAGGGGGACAGGGAAAGGGGTAGCCTACGAGCAGTACTTC CASRGTGKGVAYEQYF
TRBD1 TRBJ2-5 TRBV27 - TGTGCCAGCAGTTTCATAGCGGACAGGGGGTCCCAAGAGACCCAGTACTTC CASSFIADRGSQETQYF
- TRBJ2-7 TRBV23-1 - TGCGCCAGCCCGGCACCCGGGGACGAGCAGTACTTC CASPAPGDEQYF
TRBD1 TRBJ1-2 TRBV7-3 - TGTGCCAGCAGCCCCCAGGGGGCTTATGGCTACACCTTC CASSPQGAYGYTF
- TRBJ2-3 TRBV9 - TGTGCCAGCAGCGTAGAAGCACTACACAGCACAGATACGCAGTATTTT CASSVEALHSTDTQYF
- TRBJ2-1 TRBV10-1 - TGCGCCAGCAGTGAGTCGGTAGGGGCCGTGCAGTTCTTC CASSESVGAVQFF
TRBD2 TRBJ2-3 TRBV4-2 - TGTGCCAGCAGCCAAGGGAGGTTACTAGCGGGGAAGACAGATACGCAGTATTTT CASSQGRLLAGKTDTQYF
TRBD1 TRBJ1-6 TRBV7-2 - TGTGCCAGCAGCTTAGACGGGACAGGGGGCGCCTATAATTCACCCCTCCACTTT CASSLDGTGGAYNSPLHF